This T cell receptor beta chain was profiled in a study of neurological immune-mediated disorders. At least ten counts were recorded for this clonotype. The germline V gene has CDR1 SQVTM and CDR2 ANQGSEA. Trimming pared 4 bases from V and 7 bases from J, leaving 16 bases between. The length of the CDR3 is 13 residues. One entry per CDR3 protein, called by TCRdb with MiXCR from the 5' RACE reads. This sample yields 20,000 or so distinct CDR3 sequences, of which around an eighth are seen a single time; about a sixth belongs to the top ten. The sample taken for sequencing was PBMCs. The chain recombines TRBV29-1 with TRBJ2-5; D might be TRBD2 (6 bases). This sequence originates from a middle-aged woman with HTLV-1-associated myelopathy (HAM/TSP). CDR3 sequence: CSVGRDSGGTQYF. As DNA, the CDR3 is TGCAGCGTTGGCCGGGACTCCGGGGGGACCCAGTACTTC.